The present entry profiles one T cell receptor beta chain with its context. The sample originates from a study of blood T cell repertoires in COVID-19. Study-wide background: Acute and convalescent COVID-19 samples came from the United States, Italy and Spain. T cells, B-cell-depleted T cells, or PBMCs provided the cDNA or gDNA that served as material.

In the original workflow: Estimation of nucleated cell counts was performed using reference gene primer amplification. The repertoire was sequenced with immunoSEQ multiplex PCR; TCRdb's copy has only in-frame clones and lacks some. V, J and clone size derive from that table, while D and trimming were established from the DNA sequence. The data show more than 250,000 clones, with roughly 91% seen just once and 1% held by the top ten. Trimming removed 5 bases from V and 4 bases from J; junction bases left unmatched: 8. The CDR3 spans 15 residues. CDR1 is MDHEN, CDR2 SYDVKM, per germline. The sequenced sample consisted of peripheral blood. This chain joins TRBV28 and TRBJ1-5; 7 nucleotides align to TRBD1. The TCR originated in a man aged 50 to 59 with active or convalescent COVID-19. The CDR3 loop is CASSATGTENQPQHF. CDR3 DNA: TGTGCCAGCAGTGCCACCGGGACAGAAAATCAGCCCCAGCATTTT.